The present entry profiles one TCR beta chain with its context. The target antigen is unknown. This CDR3 is also generated by other DNA sequences in the sample. Generated by immunoSEQ multiplex PCR, the TCRdb table keeps only in-frame clones and is missing some. This sample has 25,000 to 30,000 clones, with approximately 83% found just once. The sample originates from a study of T cells in narcolepsy. Across the study: Enrolled donors included narcolepsy type 1 or type 2 patients and healthy controls.

Regarding the study as a whole: Blood of same and different patients, but not healthy controls, reportedly held recurring autoreactive clonotypes.

The TCR originated in a human donor with narcolepsy. The sequenced sample was CD45RA- memory CD4+ T cells from PBMCs.

Written as DNA, the CDR3 is TGTGCCAGCAGCTCCCTGTTCAGGGGAACCGGGGAGCTGTTTTTT. Protein sequence: CASSSLFRGTGELFF. The chain links TRBV13 to TRBJ2-2, with D perhaps TRBD1 (6 bases). Trimming cost V 4 bases and J 5 bases, with 14 bases left between them. CDR1 and CDR2 (germline): PRHDT, FYEKMQ (reference sequence). The CDR3 runs to 15 residues.